The 13 T cell receptor beta chains in this list originate from one sample, sequenced in a study of blood T cell repertoires in COVID-19. Measured with immunoSEQ multiplex PCR; TCRdb has only the in-frame clones, and not every one. The sample records approximately 230,000 clones, approximately 80% being singletons. The sequencing input was peripheral blood. Every receptor here comes from a man at least 80 years old with acute or convalescent COVID-19.

The chain uses TRBV7-2 and TRBJ2-7; 11 bases agree with TRBD2. The CDR3 extends over 17 amino acids. Germline V CDR1 and CDR2: SGHTA, FQGNSA. V dropped 4 bases and J dropped 0; count of bases not matched to a gene: 8. The CDR3 spells CASSSLAGGLRSYEQYF. CDR3 DNA sequence: TGTGCCAGCAGCTCGCTAGCGGGAGGTCTCCGCTCCTACGAGCAGTACTTC.

The V and J genes are TRBV27 and TRBJ1-1; 7 bases are shared with TRBD1. The CDR3 covers 15 residues. The V gene's germline CDR1 is MNHEY and CDR2 SMNVEV (reference sequence). After removal of 0 bases from V and 11 bases from J, the junction contained 12 bases not matched to a gene. The CDR3 DNA reads TGTGCCAGCAGTTTATCGGCCCGTGACTTAGGGGGCGCTTTCTTT. It translates to CASSLSARDLGGAFF.

V is TRBV20-1 and J is TRBJ2-7; the D gene is possibly TRBD1 (6 bases). V lost 3 bases to trimming and J lost 2 bases, with 14 bases between them. CDR3 length: 14 residues. Looked up from germline, CDR1 is DFQATT and CDR2 is SNEGSKA (reference sequence). The CDR3 region has the DNA TGCAGTGCTAGTACCGGGACACCTCCCTACGAGCAGTACTTC. It specifies CSASTGTPPYEQYF.

V is TRBV28 and J is TRBJ1-2, with D perhaps matching TRBD1 (6 bases). The CDR3 sequence is 16 residues long. The germline gives CDR1 MDHEN, CDR2 SYDVKM. The V end was cut by 3 bases, the J end by 0 bases, with 14 bases between. As DNA, the CDR3 is TGTGCCAGCAGTTTGTGGGGGCCCTTAGCTAACTATGGCTACACCTTC. Protein: CASSLWGPLANYGYTF.

Worth noting for this clone: In the same sample, other DNA sequences code for this CDR3. The chain combines TRBV7-9 with TRBJ1-5, with TRBD1 matching 9 bases. The CDR3 runs 14 residues. The V segment lost 5 bases and the J segment 7 bases; nucleotides outside the gene matches: 6. Germline V gene sequence: CDR1 SEHNR, CDR2 FQNEAQ (reference sequence). The CDR3 spells CASSPGTGNQPQHF. The CDR3 DNA is TGTGCCAGCAGCCCTGGGACAGGGAACCAGCCCCAGCATTTT. Complete variable domain (other parts from reference TRBV7-9 and TRBJ1-5): DTGVSQNPRHKITKRGQNVTFRCDPISEHNRLYWYRQTLGQGPEFLTYFQNEAQLEKSRLLSDRFSAERPKGSFSTLEIQRTEQGDSAMYLCASSPGTGNQPQHFGDGTRLSIL.

The chain carries TRBV4-1 and TRBJ1-3; D remains ambiguous. The CDR3 spans 13 residues. Germline V gene sequence: CDR1 MGHRA, CDR2 YSYEKL. V lost 4 bases, J lost 9 bases, and 13 bases lay in between. CDR3 sequence: CASSLEEGGTIYF. The CDR3 DNA sequence: TGCGCCAGCAGCCTTGAGGAGGGTGGCACCATATATTTT.

This clone has a single count. The V and J genes are TRBV5-1 and TRBJ2-7, with D possibly being TRBD2 (5 bases). Germline loops: CDR1 SGHRS, CDR2 YFSETQ. The germline V and J ends were trimmed by 0 bases and 6 bases, with 16 bases remaining between them. This CDR3 has 15 amino acids. CDR3 amino acids: CASSLAPSRVGEQYF. CDR3 DNA: TGCGCCAGCAGCTTGGCCCCTAGCAGAGTCGGCGAGCAGTACTTC. Full variable domain (missing parts from reference TRBV5-1 and TRBJ2-7): KAGVTQTPRYLIKTRGQQVTLSCSPISGHRSVSWYQQTPGQGLQFLFEYFSETQRNKGNFPGRFSGRQFSNSRSEMNVSTLELGDSALYLCASSLAPSRVGEQYFGPGTRLTVT.

The V call is TRBV15, the J call TRBJ2-1; the match to TRBD2 covers 11 bases. The CDR3 is 15 residues long. With 4 bases clipped from V and 7 bases from J, the junction kept 6 bases outside the gene matches. Germline CDR1 and CDR2: LNHNV and YYDKDF (reference sequence). CDR3 in amino acids: CATSTRTSGLNEQFF. CDR3 sequence (DNA): TGTGCCACCAGCACCCGGACTAGCGGGTTGAATGAGCAGTTCTTC.

J is TRBJ1-2 and V is TRBV25-1; D call uncertain. Trimming pared 7 bases from V and 2 bases from J, leaving 11 bases between. The length of the CDR3 is 13 residues. In germline, CDR1 is MGHDK, CDR2 SYGVNS. The CDR3, as DNA: TGTGCCAGCATCGCGAGGAAGAACTATGGCTACACCTTC. Translation: CASIARKNYGYTF.

The chain employs TRBV2 and TRBJ2-7, with D unclear. This CDR3 comprises 13 residues. Trimming pared 6 bases from V and 1 base from J, leaving 10 bases between. Germline lookup yields CDR1 SNHLY and CDR2 FYNNEI. For the CDR3, the DNA is TGTGCCAGCAGGTTTTCTTCTTCCTACGAGCAGTACTTC. It encodes CASRFSSSYEQYF.

This clone was detected a few times. The V and J genes are TRBV24-1 and TRBJ2-3; 7 nucleotides align to TRBD1. Germline CDR1 KGHDR, CDR2 SFDVKD. The CDR3 has 14 amino acids. The V segment lost 6 bases and the J segment 8 bases; nucleotides outside the gene matches: 10. DNA for the CDR3: TGTGCCACCAGTATGAGGGGACAGTCTCCTACGCAGTATTTT. Translation: CATSMRGQSPTQYF.

V usage is TRBV19 and J usage is TRBJ1-6; TRBD1 is a possible D gene (5 bases). This CDR3 is 14 amino acids long. Looked up from germline, CDR1 is LNHDA and CDR2 is SQIVND (reference sequence). Trimming shortened V by 3 bases and J by 10 bases, and 13 bases separated the two germline ends. The CDR3 sequence is CASSMGRGGSPLHF. CDR3 coding DNA: TGTGCCAGTAGTATGGGAAGGGGAGGATCACCCCTCCACTTT.

This chain uses TRBV6-1 with TRBJ1-4; TRBD1 is a possible D gene (5 bases). CDR1 MNHNS and CDR2 SASEGT come from the germline V gene. The CDR3 is 14 amino acids. Trimming stripped 3 bases from V and 8 bases from J, with 13 bases between. The CDR3 region is CASSEGGTGEKLFF. The CDR3, as DNA: TGTGCCAGCAGTGAGGGGGGGACCGGAGAAAAACTGTTTTTT.